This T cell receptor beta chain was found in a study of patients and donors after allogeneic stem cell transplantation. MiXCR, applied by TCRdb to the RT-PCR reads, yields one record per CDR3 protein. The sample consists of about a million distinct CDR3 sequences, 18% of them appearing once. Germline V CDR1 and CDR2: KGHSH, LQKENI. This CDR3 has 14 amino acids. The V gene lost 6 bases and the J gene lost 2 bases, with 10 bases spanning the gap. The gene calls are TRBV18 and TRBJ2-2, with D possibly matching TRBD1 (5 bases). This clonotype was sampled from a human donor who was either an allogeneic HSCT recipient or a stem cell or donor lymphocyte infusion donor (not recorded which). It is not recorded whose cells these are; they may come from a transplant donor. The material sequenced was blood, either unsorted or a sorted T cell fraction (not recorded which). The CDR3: CASSPDTNTGELFF. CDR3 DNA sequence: TGTGCCAGCTCCCCGGACACTAACACCGGGGAGCTGTTTTTT.